This entry concerns a single T cell receptor (beta chain). Assay: immunoSEQ multiplex PCR; the TCRdb copy retains only in-frame clones and omits some. In the table there are about 150,000 clones, over 85% of which are singletons. This sample was included in a study of control samples from healthy donors and cancer patients. Germline values: CDR1 LGHNA, CDR2 YNFKEQ. The CDR3 length is 16 residues. With 3 bases clipped from V and 0 bases from J, the junction kept 6 bases outside the gene matches. The chain employs TRBV4-2 and TRBJ2-3; TRBD2 matches 7 bases. Material for sequencing was blood. The receptor was isolated from a man between 18 and 29 years old in good health. The CDR3 sequence: CASSQGEGRSTDTQYF. The CDR3 DNA reads as TGTGCCAGCAGCCAGGGGGAGGGGCGAAGCACAGATACGCAGTATTTT.